This T cell receptor (beta chain) was sequenced in a study of cytomegalovirus exposure and HLA in healthy donors. Study in general: The 130 or so validation repertoires were reported in a later analysis to have been generated on the same platform as the roughly 720 first-cohort repertoires.

Regarding this clone: Its antigen is as yet unknown.

Here immunoSEQ multiplex PCR was the method, and the copy in TCRdb shows in-frame clones only, minus some. The profile shows 300,000 to 450,000 clones, about nine tenths of them singletons. This CDR3 comprises 16 residues. V shed 0 bases and J 1 base; nucleotides not matched to a gene: 2. Germline CDR1 and CDR2: MGHRA and YSYEKL. Overall study findings and caveats: Using the classifier, cytomegalovirus status was reportedly diagnosed with high specificity and sensitivity.

The chain joins TRBV4-1 to TRBJ2-3; TRBD1 matches at 9 bases. The receptor's source is a woman younger than 30 in good health and CMV-seronegative. Sequenced sample: PBMCs. The CDR3 loop reads CASSQDRDRGTDTQYF. CDR3 DNA sequence: TGCGCCAGCAGCCAAGATCGGGACAGGGGCACAGATACGCAGTATTTT.